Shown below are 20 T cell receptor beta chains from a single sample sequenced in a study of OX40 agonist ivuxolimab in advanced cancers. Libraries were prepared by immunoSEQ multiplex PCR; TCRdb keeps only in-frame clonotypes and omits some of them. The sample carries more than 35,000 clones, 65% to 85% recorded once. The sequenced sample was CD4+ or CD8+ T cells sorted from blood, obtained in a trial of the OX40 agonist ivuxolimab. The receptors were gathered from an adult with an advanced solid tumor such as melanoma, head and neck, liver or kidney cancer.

CDR3 in amino acids: CASSIDWGAYEQYF. For the CDR3, the DNA is TGTGCCAGTAGTATAGATTGGGGCGCGTACGAGCAGTACTTC. The V and J genes are TRBV19 and TRBJ2-7, with TRBD1 as a possible D gene (5 bases). Germline V CDR1 and CDR2: LNHDA, SQIVND (reference sequence). V was trimmed by 0 bases and J by 4 bases, leaving 10 bases between them. The CDR3 runs to 14 residues.

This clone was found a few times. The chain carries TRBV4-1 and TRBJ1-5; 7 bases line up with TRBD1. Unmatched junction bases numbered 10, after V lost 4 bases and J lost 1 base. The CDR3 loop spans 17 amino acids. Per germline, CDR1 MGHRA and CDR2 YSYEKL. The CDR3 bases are TGCGCCAGCAGCCTGGCCGGACAGGCTGGGAGCAATCAGCCCCAGCATTTT. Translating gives CASSLAGQAGSNQPQHF.

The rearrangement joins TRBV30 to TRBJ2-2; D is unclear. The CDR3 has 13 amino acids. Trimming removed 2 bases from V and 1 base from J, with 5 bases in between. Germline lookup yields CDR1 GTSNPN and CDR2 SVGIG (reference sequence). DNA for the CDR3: TGTGCCTGGAGTAGGCAGAACACCGGGGAGCTGTTTTTT. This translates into CAWSRQNTGELFF.

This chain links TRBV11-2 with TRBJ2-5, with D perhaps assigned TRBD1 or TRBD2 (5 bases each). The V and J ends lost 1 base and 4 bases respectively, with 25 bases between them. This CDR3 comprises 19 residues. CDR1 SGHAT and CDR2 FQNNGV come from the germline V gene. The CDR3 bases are TGTGCCAGCAGCTTAGCGTCTGTTAGTGGGGACCTTCAGGCAGAGACCCAGTACTTC. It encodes CASSLASVSGDLQAETQYF.

In DNA, the CDR3 is TGTGCCTGGAGCCCGGGAGTGGTGTCTGGAAACACCATATATTTT. It specifies CAWSPGVVSGNTIYF. The chain has TRBV30 and TRBJ1-3; unclear D gene. Trimming stripped 3 bases from V and 1 base from J, with 13 bases between. The CDR3 totals 15 residues. Germline loops: CDR1 GTSNPN, CDR2 SVGIG (reference sequence).

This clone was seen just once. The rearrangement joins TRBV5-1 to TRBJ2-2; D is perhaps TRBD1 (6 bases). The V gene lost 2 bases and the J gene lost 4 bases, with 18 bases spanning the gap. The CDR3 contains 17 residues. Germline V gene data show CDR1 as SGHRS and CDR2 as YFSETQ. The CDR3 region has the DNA TGCGCCAGCAGCTTTACCACCCCAGGGGCGGGCACCGGGGAGCTGTTTTTT. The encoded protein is CASSFTTPGAGTGELFF.

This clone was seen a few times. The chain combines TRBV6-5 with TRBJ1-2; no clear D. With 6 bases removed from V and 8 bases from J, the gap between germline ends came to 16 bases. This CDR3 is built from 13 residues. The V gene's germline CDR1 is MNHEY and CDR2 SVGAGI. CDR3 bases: TGTGCCAGCAGCCCCCGGCGGCCGGACGGCTACACCTTC. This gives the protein CASSPRRPDGYTF.

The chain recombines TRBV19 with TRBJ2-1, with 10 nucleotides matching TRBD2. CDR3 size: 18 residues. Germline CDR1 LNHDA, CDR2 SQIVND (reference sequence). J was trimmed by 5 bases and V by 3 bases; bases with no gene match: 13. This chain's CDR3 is CASSISAASGSMDNEQFF. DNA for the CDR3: TGTGCCAGTAGTATTTCGGCGGCTAGCGGGAGTATGGACAATGAGCAGTTCTTC.

The CDR3 sequence is CASSYRRVSYEQYF. CDR3 coding DNA: TGTGCCAGCAGTTACAGGCGGGTATCCTACGAGCAGTACTTC. The J gene is TRBJ2-7, the V gene TRBV6-5; D possibly corresponds to TRBD2 (5 bases). V was trimmed by 2 bases and J by 1 base, leaving 9 bases between them. Germline V gene sequence: CDR1 MNHEY, CDR2 SVGAGI. This CDR3 has 14 residues.

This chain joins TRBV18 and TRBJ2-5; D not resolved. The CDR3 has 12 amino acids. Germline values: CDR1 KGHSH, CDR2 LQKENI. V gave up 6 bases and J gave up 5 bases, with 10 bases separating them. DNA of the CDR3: TGTGCCAGCTCGGCTTTGGGGGAGACCCAGTACTTC. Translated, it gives CASSALGETQYF.

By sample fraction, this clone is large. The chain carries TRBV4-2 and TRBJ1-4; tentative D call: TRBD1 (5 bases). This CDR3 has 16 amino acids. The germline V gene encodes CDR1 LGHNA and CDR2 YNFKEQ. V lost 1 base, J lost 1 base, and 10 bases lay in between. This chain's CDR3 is CASSQVTGETNEKLFF. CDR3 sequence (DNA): TGTGCCAGCAGCCAAGTAACAGGAGAAACTAATGAAAAACTGTTTTTT.

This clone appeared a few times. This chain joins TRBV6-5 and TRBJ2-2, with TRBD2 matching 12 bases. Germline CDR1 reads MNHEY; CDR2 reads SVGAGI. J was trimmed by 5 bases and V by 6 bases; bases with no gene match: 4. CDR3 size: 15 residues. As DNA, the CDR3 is TGTGCCAGCAGACCCGGGACTAGCGGGACCGGGGAGCTGTTTTTT. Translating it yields CASRPGTSGTGELFF.

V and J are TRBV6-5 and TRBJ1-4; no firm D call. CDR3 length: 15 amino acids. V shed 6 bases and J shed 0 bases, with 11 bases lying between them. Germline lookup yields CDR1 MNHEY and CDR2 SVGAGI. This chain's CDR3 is CASRLNSATNEKLFF. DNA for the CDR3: TGTGCCAGCAGGCTCAACAGTGCAACTAATGAAAAACTGTTTTTT.

The CDR3 sequence: CASSRWGLADNKQYF. The CDR3 DNA follows: TGTGCCAGCAGCCGTTGGGGACTAGCGGATAACAAGCAGTACTTC. The V and J genes are TRBV5-6 and TRBJ2-7; TRBD2 matches 11 bases. This CDR3 has 15 amino acids. V lost 4 bases and J lost 8; bases outside the gene matches: 11. Germline assignment: CDR1 SGHDT and CDR2 YYEEEE.

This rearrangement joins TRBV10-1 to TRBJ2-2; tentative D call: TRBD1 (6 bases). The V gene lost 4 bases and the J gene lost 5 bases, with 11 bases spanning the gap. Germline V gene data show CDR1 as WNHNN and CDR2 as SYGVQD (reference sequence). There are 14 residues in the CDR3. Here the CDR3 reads CASSGGLRTGELFF. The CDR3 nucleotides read TGCGCCAGCAGTGGGGGGCTGAGGACCGGGGAGCTGTTTTTT.

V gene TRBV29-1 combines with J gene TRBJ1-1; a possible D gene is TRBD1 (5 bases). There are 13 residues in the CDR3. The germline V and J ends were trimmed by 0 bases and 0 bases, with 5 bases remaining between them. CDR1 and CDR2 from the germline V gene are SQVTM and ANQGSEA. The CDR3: CSVEEGVNTEAFF. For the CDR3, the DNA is TGCAGCGTTGAAGAGGGGGTGAACACTGAAGCTTTCTTT.

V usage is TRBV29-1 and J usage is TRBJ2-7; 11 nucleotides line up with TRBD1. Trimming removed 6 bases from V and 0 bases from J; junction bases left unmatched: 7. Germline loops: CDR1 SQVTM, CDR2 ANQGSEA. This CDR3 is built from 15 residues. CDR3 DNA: TGCAGCGTGGAGGGGGGACAGGGGGACTCCTACGAGCAGTACTTC. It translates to CSVEGGQGDSYEQYF.

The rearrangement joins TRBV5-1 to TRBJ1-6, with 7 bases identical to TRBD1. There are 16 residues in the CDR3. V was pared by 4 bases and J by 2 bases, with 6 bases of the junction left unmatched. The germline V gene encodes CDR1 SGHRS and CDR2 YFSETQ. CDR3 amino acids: CASSEQGSTYNSPLHF. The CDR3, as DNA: TGCGCCAGCAGCGAACAGGGGAGTACCTATAATTCACCCCTCCACTTT.

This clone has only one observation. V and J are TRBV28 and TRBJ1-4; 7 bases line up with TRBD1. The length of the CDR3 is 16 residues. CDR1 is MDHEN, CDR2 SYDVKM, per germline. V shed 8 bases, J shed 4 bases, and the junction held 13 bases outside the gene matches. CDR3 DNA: TGTGCCAGCGGAAATATCCCGGGACAGATTAATGAAAAACTGTTTTTT. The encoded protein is CASGNIPGQINEKLFF.

In DNA form, the CDR3 reads TGTGCCACCAGCAGAGGGACAGGGGGCTCCCTTAATCAGCCCCAGCATTTT. Its translation: CATSRGTGGSLNQPQHF. The V gene is TRBV15, the J gene TRBJ1-5, with 11 positions matching TRBD1. From germline, CDR1 is LNHNV and CDR2 YYDKDF (reference sequence). Unmatched junction bases numbered 6, after V lost 1 base and J lost 4 bases. CDR3 length: 17 amino acids.